The source of this T cell receptor beta chain is a study of shared clonotypes between healthy human individuals. With unsorted samples, genomic DNA was obtained from 90 million to 95 million PBMCs. This CDR3 has 12 residues. V dropped 6 bases and J dropped 7 bases, with 10 bases sitting between them. Germline loops: CDR1 MDHEN, CDR2 SYDVKM. Worth noting for this clone: This sample also contains other DNA sequences that code for the same CDR3.

Deep-level assay runs were performed. Per the authors' pipeline: Filtering differed because ImmunoSEQ produced junction-only sequences that carried no quality scores. Assay: immunoSEQ multiplex PCR; the TCRdb copy retains only in-frame clones and omits some. V and J calls plus clone size are reproduced from that table; the DNA served to infer D and trimming. The sample carries roughly 500,000 clones, 70% to 80% recorded once. The sample comprised PBMCs. The clonotype originates from a woman aged 40-49 years in good health. Some clones in this sample may be carry-over from other donors' samples. The chain couples TRBV28 to TRBJ1-5; D uncertain. In DNA form, the CDR3 reads TGTGCCAGCAGCCCTACTGGCCAGCCCCAGCATTTT. Protein sequence: CASSPTGQPQHF.